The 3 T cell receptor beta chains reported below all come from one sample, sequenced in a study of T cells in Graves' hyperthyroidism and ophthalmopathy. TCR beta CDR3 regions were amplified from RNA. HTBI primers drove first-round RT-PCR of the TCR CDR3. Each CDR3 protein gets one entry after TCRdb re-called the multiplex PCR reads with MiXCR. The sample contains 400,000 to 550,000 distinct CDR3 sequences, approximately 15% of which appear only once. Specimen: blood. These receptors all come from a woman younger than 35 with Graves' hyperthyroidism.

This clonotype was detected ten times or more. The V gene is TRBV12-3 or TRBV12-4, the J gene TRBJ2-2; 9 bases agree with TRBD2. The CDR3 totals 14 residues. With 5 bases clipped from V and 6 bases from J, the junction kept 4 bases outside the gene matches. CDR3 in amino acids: CASSPLAGPGELFF. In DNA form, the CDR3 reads TGTGCCAGCAGTCCCCTAGCGGGACCCGGGGAGCTGTTTTTT.

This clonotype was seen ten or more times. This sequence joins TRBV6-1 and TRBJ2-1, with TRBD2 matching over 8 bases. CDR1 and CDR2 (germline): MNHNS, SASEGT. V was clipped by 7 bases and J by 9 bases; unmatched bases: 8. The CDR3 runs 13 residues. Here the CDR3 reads CASIGRREAEQFF. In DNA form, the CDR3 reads TGTGCCAGCATTGGACGGCGGGAGGCTGAGCAGTTCTTC.

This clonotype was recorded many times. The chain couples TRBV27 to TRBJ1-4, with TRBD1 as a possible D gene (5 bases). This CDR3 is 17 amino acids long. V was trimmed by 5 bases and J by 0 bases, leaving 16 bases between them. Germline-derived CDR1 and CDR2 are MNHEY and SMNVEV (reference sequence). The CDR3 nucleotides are TGTGCCAGCAGTCGGTGGGCAGGGCCCCCAACTAATGAAAAACTGTTTTTT. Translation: CASSRWAGPPTNEKLFF. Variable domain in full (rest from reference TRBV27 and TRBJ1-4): EAQVTQNPRYLITVTGKKLTVTCSQNMNHEYMSWYRQDPGLGLRQIYYSMNVEVTDKGDVPEGYKVSRKEKRNFPLILESPSPNQTSLYFCASSRWAGPPTNEKLFFGSGTQLSVL.